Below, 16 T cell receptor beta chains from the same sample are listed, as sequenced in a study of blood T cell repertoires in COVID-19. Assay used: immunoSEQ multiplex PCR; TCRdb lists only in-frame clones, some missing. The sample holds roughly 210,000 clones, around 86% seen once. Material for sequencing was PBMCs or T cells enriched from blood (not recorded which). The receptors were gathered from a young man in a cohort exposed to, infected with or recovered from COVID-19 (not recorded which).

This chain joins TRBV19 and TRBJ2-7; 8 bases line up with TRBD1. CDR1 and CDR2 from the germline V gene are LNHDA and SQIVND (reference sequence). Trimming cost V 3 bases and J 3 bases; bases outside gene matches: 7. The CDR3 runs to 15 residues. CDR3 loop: CASSIGDRRGYEQYF. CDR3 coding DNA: TGTGCCAGTAGTATCGGGGACAGGAGAGGCTACGAGCAGTACTTC.

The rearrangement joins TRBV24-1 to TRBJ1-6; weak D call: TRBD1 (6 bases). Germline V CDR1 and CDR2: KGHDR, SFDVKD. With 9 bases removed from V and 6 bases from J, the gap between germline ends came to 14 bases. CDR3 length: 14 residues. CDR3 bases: TGTGCCACCTCCCTCGGGACATCTAATTCACCCCTCCACTTT. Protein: CATSLGTSNSPLHF.

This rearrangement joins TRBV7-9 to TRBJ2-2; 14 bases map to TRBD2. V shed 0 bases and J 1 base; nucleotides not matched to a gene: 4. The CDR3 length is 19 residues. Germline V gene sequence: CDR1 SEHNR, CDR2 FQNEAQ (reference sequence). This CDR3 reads CASSLARTSGRRNTGELFF. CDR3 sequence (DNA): TGTGCCAGCAGCTTAGCGCGGACTAGCGGGAGGAGGAACACCGGGGAGCTGTTTTTT.

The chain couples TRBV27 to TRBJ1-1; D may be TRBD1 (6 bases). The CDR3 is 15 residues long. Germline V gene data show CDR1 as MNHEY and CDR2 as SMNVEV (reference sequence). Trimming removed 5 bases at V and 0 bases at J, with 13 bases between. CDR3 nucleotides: TGTGCCAGCAGTGACAGGCCGCCTATGAACACTGAAGCTTTCTTT. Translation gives CASSDRPPMNTEAFF.

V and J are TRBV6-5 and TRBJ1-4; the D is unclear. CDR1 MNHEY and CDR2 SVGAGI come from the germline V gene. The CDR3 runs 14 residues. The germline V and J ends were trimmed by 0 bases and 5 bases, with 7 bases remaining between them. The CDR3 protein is CASSYSAMNEKLFF. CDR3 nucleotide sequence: TGTGCCAGCAGTTACTCAGCCATGAATGAAAAACTGTTTTTT.

The CDR3 here is CASSLEVTGFYGYTF. In DNA form, the CDR3 reads TGTGCCAGCAGTTTAGAGGTGACAGGGTTTTATGGCTACACCTTC. The chain is built from TRBV28 and TRBJ1-2; 7 positions agree with TRBD1. Germline V gene lookup returns CDR1 MDHEN and CDR2 SYDVKM. V lost 2 bases to trimming and J lost 5 bases; unmatched junction nucleotides: 8. CDR3 length: 15 amino acids.

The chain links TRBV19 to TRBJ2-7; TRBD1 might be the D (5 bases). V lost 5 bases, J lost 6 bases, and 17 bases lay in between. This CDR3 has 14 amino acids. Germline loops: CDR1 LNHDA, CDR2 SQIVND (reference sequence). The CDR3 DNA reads TGTGCCAGTAGTTTCCAAGGGGATTGGGGCGAGCAGTACTTC. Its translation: CASSFQGDWGEQYF.

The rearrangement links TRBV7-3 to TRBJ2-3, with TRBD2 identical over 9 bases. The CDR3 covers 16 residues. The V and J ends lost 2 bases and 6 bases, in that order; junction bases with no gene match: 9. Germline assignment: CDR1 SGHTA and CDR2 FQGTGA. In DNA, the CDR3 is TGTGCCAGCAGCTTAGCCCCGAGACTAGCGGTTGATACGCAGTATTTT. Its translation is CASSLAPRLAVDTQYF.

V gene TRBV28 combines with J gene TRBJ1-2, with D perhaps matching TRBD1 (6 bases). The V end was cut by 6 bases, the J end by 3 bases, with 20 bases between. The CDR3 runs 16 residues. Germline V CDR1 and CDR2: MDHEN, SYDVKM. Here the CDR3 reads CASSQTPPQGYYGYTF. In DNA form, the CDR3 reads TGTGCCAGCAGCCAAACCCCCCCACAGGGCTACTATGGCTACACCTTC.

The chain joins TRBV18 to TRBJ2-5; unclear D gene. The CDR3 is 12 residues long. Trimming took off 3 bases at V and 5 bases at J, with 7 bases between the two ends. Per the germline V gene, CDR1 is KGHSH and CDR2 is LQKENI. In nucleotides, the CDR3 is TGTGCCAGCTCACCGTCCGGGGAGACCCAGTACTTC. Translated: CASSPSGETQYF.

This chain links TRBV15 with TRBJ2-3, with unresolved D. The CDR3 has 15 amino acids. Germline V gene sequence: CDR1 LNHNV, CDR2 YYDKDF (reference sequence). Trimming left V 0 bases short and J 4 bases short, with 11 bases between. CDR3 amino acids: CATSRDLSLADTQYF. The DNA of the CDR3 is TGTGCCACCAGCAGAGATTTATCCCTCGCAGATACGCAGTATTTT.

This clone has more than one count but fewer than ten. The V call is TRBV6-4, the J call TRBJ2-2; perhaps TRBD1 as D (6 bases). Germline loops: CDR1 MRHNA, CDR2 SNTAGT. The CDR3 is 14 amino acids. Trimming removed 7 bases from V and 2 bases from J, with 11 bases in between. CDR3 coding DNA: TGTGCCAGCAAAGCGGACAGAAACACCGGGGAGCTGTTTTTT. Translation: CASKADRNTGELFF.

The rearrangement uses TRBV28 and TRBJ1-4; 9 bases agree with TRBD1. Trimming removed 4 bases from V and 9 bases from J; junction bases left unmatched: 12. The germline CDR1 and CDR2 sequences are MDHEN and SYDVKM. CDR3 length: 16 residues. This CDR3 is CASSYLPGQGDQKLFF. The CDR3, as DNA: TGTGCCAGCAGTTACTTACCGGGACAGGGTGATCAAAAACTGTTTTTT.

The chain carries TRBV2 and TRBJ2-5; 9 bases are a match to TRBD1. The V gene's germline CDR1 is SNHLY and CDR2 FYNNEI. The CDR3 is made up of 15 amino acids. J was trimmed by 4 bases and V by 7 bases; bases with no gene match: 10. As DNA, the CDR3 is TGTGCCAGCACCATACAGGGGGCGGACCGAGAGACCCAGTACTTC. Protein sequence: CASTIQGADRETQYF.

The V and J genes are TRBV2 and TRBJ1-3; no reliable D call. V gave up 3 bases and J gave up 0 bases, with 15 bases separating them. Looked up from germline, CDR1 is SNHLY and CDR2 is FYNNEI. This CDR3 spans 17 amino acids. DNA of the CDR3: TGTGCCAGCAGTGAGAGGGTCGGGCGCAGCTCTGGAAACACCATATATTTT. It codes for CASSERVGRSSGNTIYF.

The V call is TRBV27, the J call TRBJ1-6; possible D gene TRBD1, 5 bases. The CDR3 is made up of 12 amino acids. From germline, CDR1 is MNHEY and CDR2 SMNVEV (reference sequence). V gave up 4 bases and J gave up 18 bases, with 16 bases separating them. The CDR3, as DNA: TGTGCCAGCAGTTCCCCAGGGTCCCGAACCCACTTT. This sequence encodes CASSSPGSRTHF.